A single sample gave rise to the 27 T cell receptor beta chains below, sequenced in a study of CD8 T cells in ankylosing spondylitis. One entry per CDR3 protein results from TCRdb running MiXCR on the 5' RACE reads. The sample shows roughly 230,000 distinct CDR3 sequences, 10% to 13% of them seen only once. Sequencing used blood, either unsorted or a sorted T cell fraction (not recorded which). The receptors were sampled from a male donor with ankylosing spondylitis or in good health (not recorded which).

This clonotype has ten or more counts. The CDR3 DNA follows: TGTGCCAGCAGCATTTACCCCCAGGGCGGTGGCTACACCTTC. The encoded protein is CASSIYPQGGGYTF. The V gene is TRBV28, the J gene TRBJ1-2, with D maybe TRBD1 (5 bases). Germline V CDR1 and CDR2: MDHEN, SYDVKM. The CDR3 is 14 amino acids. V shed 6 bases and J shed 7 bases, with 18 bases lying between them.

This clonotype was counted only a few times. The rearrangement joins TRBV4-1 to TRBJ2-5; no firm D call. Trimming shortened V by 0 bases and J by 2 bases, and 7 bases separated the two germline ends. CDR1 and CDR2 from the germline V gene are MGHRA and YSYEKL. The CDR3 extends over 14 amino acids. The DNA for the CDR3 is TGCGCCAGCAGCCAAGATCGCTCGCAAGAGACCCAGTACTTC. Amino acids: CASSQDRSQETQYF.

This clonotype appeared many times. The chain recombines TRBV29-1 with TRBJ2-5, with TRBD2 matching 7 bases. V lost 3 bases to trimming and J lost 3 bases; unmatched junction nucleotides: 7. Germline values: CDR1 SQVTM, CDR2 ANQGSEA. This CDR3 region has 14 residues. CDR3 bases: TGCAGCGTTGACCCTCTGGCGGGAGAAGAGACCCAGTACTTC. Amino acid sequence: CSVDPLAGEETQYF.

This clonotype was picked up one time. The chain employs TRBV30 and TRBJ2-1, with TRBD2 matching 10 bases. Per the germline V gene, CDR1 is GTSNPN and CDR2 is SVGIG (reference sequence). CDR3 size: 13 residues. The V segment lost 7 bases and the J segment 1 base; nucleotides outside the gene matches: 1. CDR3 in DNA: TGTGCCTATAGCGGGAGGTCCTACAATGAGCAGTTCTTC. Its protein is CAYSGRSYNEQFF.

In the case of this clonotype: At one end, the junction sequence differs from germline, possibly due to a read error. This CDR3 reads CCATPPLRGHSYNEQFF. DNA for the CDR3: TGCTGTGCTACGCCCCCTTTGCGGGGGCACTCCTACAATGAGCAGTTCTTC. This rearrangement joins TRBV20-1 to TRBJ2-1, with D perhaps TRBD2 (7 bases). This CDR3 has 17 amino acids. From germline, CDR1 is DFQATT and CDR2 SNEGSKA (reference sequence).

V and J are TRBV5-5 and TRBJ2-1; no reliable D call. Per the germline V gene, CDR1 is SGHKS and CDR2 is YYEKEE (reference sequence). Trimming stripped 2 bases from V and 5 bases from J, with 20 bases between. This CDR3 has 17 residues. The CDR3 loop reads CASSFSAGAYTDNEQFF. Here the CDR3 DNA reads TGTGCCAGCAGCTTCTCGGCAGGCGCCTACACTGACAATGAGCAGTTCTTC.

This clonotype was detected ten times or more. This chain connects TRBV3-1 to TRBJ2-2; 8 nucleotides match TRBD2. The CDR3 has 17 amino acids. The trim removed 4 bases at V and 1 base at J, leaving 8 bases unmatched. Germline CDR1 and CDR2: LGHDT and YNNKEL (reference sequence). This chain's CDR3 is CASSPPHLAGNTGELFF. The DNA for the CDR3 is TGTGCCAGCAGCCCCCCCCACCTAGCGGGGAACACCGGGGAGCTGTTTTTT.

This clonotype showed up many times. The chain's CDR3 is CSAKRRDNEQFF. The CDR3 coding sequence is TGCAGTGCTAAAAGGAGGGACAATGAGCAGTTCTTC. The chain couples TRBV20-1 to TRBJ2-1; D may be TRBD2 (6 bases). The CDR3 has 12 residues. V was clipped by 4 bases and J by 5 bases, with 9 bases between them. Per the germline V gene, CDR1 is DFQATT and CDR2 is SNEGSKA (reference sequence).

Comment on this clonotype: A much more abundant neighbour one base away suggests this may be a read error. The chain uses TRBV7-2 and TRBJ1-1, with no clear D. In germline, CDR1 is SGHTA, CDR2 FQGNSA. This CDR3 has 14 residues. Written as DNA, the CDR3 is TGTGTCAGCAGCCCCCCGGGAGGGTCCACTGAAGCTTTCTTT. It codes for CVSSPPGGSTEAFF.

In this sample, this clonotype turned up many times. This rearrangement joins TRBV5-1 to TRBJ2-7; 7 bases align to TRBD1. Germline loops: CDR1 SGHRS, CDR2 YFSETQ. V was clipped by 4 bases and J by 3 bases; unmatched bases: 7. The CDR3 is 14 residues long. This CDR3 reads CASSPSTGIYEQYF. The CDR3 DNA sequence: TGCGCCAGCAGCCCCTCGACAGGGATCTACGAGCAGTACTTC.

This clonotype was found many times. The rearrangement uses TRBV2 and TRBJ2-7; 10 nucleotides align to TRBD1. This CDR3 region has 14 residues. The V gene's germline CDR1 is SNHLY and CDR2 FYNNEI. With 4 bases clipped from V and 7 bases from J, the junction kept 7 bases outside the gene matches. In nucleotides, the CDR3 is TGTGCCAGCAGTGGACAGGGGGCGACGGAAGAGCAGTACTTC. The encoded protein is CASSGQGATEEQYF.

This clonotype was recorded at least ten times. In DNA, the CDR3 is TGTGCCAGCAGTGGGAGGGGACGGACCGGGGACAATGAGCAGTTCTTC. It translates to CASSGRGRTGDNEQFF. The V gene is TRBV27, the J gene TRBJ2-1; 7 bases map to TRBD2. V trimming: 5 bases; J trimming: 5 bases; junction bases outside the gene matches: 12. Looked up from germline, CDR1 is MNHEY and CDR2 is SMNVEV (reference sequence). The CDR3 runs 16 residues.

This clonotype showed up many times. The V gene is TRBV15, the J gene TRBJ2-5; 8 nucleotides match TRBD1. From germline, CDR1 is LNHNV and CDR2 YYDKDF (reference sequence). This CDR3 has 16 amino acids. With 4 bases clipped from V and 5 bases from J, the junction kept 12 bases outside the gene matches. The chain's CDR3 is CATSKNRQGLGETQYF. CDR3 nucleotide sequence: TGTGCCACCAGCAAAAATCGACAGGGGCTCGGGGAGACCCAGTACTTC.

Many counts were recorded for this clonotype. DNA of the CDR3: TGCGCCAGCAGCTTGACAGGAATGTCAGATACGCAGTATTTT. It translates to CASSLTGMSDTQYF. The V and J genes are TRBV5-1 and TRBJ2-3; the D gene is possibly TRBD1 (5 bases). Trimming removed 1 base from V and 4 bases from J, with 10 bases in between. The germline V gene has CDR1 SGHRS and CDR2 YFSETQ. The CDR3 covers 14 residues.

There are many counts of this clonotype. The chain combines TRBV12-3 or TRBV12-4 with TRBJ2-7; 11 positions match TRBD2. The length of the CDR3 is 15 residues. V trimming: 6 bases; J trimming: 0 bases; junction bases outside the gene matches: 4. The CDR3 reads CASRQGLAASYEQYF. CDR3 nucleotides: TGTGCCAGCAGGCAGGGACTAGCGGCCTCCTACGAGCAGTACTTC.

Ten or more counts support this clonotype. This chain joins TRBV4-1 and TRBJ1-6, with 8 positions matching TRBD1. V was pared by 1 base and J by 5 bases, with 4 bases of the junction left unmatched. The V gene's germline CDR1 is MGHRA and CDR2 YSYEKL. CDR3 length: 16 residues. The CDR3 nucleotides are TGCGCCAGCAGCCAAGCCGGGACAGGACATAATTCACCCCTCCACTTT. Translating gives CASSQAGTGHNSPLHF.

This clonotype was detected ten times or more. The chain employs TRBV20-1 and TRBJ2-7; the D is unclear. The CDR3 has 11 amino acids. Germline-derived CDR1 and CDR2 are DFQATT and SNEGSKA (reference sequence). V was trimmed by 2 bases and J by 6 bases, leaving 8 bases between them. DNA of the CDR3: TGCAGTGCTAGAACCGAAGGCGAGCAGTACTTC. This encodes CSARTEGEQYF.

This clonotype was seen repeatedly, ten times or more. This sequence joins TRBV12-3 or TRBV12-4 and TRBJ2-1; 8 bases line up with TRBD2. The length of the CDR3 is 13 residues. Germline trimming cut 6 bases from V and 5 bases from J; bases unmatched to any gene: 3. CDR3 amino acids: CASRAGVDNEQFF. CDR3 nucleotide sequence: TGTGCCAGCAGAGCGGGAGTAGACAATGAGCAGTTCTTC.

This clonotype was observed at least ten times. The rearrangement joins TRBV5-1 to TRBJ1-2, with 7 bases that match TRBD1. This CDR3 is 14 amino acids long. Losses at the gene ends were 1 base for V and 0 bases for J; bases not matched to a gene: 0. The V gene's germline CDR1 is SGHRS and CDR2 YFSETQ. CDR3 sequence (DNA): TGCGCCAGCAGCTTGACAGGGGCTAACTATGGCTACACCTTC. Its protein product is CASSLTGANYGYTF.

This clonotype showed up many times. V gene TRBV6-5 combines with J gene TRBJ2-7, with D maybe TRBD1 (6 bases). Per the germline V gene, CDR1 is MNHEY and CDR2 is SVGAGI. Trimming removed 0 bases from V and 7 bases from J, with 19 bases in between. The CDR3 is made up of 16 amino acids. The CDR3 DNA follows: TGTGCCAGCAGTTACTCTAAGCTCAGCACGCAGGGGGAGCAGTACTTC. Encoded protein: CASSYSKLSTQGEQYF.

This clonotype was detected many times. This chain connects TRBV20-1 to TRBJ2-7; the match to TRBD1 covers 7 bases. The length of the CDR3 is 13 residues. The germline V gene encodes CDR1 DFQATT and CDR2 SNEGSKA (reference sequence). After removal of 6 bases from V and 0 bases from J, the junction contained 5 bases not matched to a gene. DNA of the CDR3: TGCAGTGCCCAGGACAGGCTCTCCTACGAGCAGTACTTC. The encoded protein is CSAQDRLSYEQYF.

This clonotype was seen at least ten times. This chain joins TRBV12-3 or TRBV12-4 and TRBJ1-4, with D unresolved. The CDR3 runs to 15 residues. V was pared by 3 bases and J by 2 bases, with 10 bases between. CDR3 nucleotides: TGTGCCAGCAGTTTGAGAGGAGGGACTAATGAAAAACTGTTTTTT. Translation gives CASSLRGGTNEKLFF.

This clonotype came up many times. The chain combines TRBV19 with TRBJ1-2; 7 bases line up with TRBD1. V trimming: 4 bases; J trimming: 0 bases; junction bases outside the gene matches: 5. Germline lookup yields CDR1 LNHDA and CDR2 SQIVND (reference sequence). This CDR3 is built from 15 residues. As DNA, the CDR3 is TGTGCCAGTAGTAGCCAGGGGGGTACTAACTATGGCTACACCTTC. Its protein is CASSSQGGTNYGYTF.

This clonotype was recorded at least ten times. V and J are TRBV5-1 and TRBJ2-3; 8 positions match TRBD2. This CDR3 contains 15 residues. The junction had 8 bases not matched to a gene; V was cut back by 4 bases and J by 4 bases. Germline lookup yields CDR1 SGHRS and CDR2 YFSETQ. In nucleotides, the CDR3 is TGCGCCAGCAGCACACCCGGGACTAGAGCAGATACGCAGTATTTT. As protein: CASSTPGTRADTQYF.

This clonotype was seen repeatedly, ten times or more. The CDR3 is CSVGGLAGQRRGSYNEQFF. CDR3 bases: TGCAGCGTTGGAGGACTAGCGGGCCAAAGACGCGGGTCCTACAATGAGCAGTTCTTC. This rearrangement joins TRBV29-1 to TRBJ2-1, with 11 bases aligning to TRBD2. The CDR3 runs to 19 residues. The germline gives CDR1 SQVTM, CDR2 ANQGSEA. Trimming removed 4 bases from V and 1 base from J; junction bases left unmatched: 15.

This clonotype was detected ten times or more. The CDR3: CASSRSGANTGELFF. The CDR3 DNA follows: TGCGCCAGCAGCCGTAGCGGGGCGAACACCGGGGAGCTGTTTTTT. The V gene is TRBV4-1, the J gene TRBJ2-2; 8 bases map to TRBD2. Germline V gene lookup returns CDR1 MGHRA and CDR2 YSYEKL. The CDR3 has 15 amino acids. V trimming: 4 bases; J trimming: 0 bases; junction bases outside the gene matches: 1.

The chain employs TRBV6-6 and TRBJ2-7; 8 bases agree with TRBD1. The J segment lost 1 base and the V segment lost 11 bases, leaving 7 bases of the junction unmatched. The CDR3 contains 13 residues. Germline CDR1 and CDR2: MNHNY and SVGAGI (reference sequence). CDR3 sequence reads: CASAGQASYEQYF. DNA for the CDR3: TGTGCCTCCGCGGGACAGGCTTCCTACGAGCAGTACTTC.